This TCR beta chain was retrieved from a study of CD8 T cells in Susac syndrome. Blood CD8+ and CD4+ T cells underwent high-throughput TCR beta sequencing. With 7 bases clipped from V and 0 bases from J, the junction kept 9 bases outside the gene matches. Germline lookup yields CDR1 SGHRS and CDR2 YFSETQ. The CDR3 length is 15 residues. Random hexamers served to reverse transcribe about 0.5 to 1 ug RNA. TCR beta CDR3 was amplified by immunoSEQ covering 54 Vbeta and 13 Jbeta. TCRdb independently ran MiXCR on the immunoSEQ multiplex PCR reads; one entry per CDR3 protein. This sample yields roughly 180,000 distinct CDR3 sequences, of which approximately 93% are seen a single time; around 0.1% belongs to the top ten.

The V and J genes are TRBV5-1 and TRBJ1-2, with 7 bases that match TRBD1. The sample comprised CD4+ T cells from PBMCs. The sequence came from a human donor with multiple sclerosis. The CDR3 loop reads CASGRGQIANYGYTF. DNA of the CDR3: TGCGCCAGCGGACGGGGACAGATCGCTAACTATGGCTACACCTTC. The variable domain in full, completed from reference TRBV5-1 and TRBJ1-2, reads KAGVTQTPRYLIKTRGQQVTLSCSPISGHRSVSWYQQTPGQGLQFLFEYFSETQRNKGNFPGRFSGRQFSNSRSEMNVSTLELGDSALYLCASGRGQIANYGYTFGSGTRLTVV.